Listed here are 8 T cell receptor beta chains from one sample, sequenced in a study of T-cell reconstitution after alpha-beta-depleted transplantation in children. Unique molecular identifiers tagged the TCRbeta library. TCRdb analysed the PCR reads with MiXCR anew, one entry per CDR3 protein. The sample shows 200,000 to 250,000 distinct CDR3 sequences, approximately 9.5% of them seen only once. The input for sequencing was PBMCs from the stem cell graft donor, taken from the stem cell graft. The receptors shown here come from a human donor who donated a stem cell graft to a child with acute lymphoblastic leukemia.

The chain has TRBV9 and TRBJ2-5; D tentatively fits TRBD1 or TRBD2 (5 bases each). The CDR3 is 15 amino acids. The V end was cut by 3 bases, the J end by 0 bases, with 12 bases between. The germline gives CDR1 SGDLS, CDR2 YYNGEE. The DNA for the CDR3 is TGTGCCAGCAGCGCCCGGGACGGGTACCAAGAGACCCAGTACTTC. It translates to CASSARDGYQETQYF.

The chain uses TRBV12-3 or TRBV12-4 and TRBJ1-1; D is perhaps TRBD1 (5 bases). The germline V and J ends were trimmed by 4 bases and 1 base, with 13 bases remaining between them. CDR3 size: 15 residues. For the CDR3, the DNA is TGTGCCAGCAGTTCCTACACCGGACAGAACACTGAAGCTTTCTTT. Translating it yields CASSSYTGQNTEAFF.

This sequence joins TRBV7-2 and TRBJ2-7; D is unresolved. CDR3 size: 17 residues. V was pared by 5 bases and J by 0 bases, with 20 bases between. Germline V CDR1 and CDR2: SGHTA, FQGNSA. The CDR3 DNA reads TGTGCCAGCAGCCCTGCGCGGCGCGAACCTAGCTCCTACGAGCAGTACTTC. This encodes CASSPARREPSSYEQYF.

This clonotype has more than one count but fewer than ten. The V call is TRBV24-1, the J call TRBJ1-5, with 9 bases lining up with TRBD1. Germline V gene data show CDR1 as KGHDR and CDR2 as SFDVKD. J was trimmed by 7 bases and V by 9 bases; bases with no gene match: 6. The CDR3 length is 13 residues. Here the CDR3 DNA reads TGTGCCACCGGGACAGGGACTGGGCAGCCCCAGCATTTT. Translating it yields CATGTGTGQPQHF.

A word on this clonotype: The CDR3 end shows no conserved phenylalanine or tryptophan, and so a read error is likely. The chain uses TRBV29-1 and TRBJ1-2; a possible D gene is TRBD1 (6 bases). Trimming left V 5 bases short and J 0 bases short, with 13 bases between. Per germline, CDR1 SQVTM and CDR2 ANQGSEA. The CDR3 consists of 14 residues. CDR3 sequence (DNA): TGCAGCGTTAGCCGGGACACTGCTAACTATGGCTACACCTGC. It yields the protein CSVSRDTANYGYTC.

Only a few counts were recorded for this clonotype. V usage is TRBV24-1 and J usage is TRBJ2-5, with a weak D call TRBD2 (6 bases). The CDR3 has 14 amino acids. Germline CDR1 is KGHDR and CDR2 is SFDVKD. The V end lost 3 bases, the J end lost 5 bases, and 12 bases lay between the germline ends. CDR3 sequence: CATSDSRGTETQYF. CDR3 DNA: TGTGCCACCAGTGATAGCCGGGGGACGGAGACCCAGTACTTC.

In this sample, this clonotype turned up a few times. V and J are TRBV2 and TRBJ1-4; the D is unclear. V was pared by 6 bases and J by 8 bases, with 10 bases between. CDR1 and CDR2 (germline): SNHLY, FYNNEI. CDR3 size: 12 residues. The CDR3 loop reads CASRDVREKLFF. The CDR3 region has the DNA TGTGCCAGCAGGGACGTGCGGGAAAAACTGTTTTTT.

Worth noting for this clonotype: This may stem from a read error, because a much larger clone lies one nucleotide away. The rearrangement joins TRBV15 to TRBJ1-5; maybe TRBD1 (5 bases). The CDR3 is 13 amino acids. CDR1 and CDR2 from the germline V gene are LNHNV and YYDKDF (reference sequence). The CDR3 bases are TGTGTCACCAGCAGAGGGGCGGGCCAGCCCCAGCATTTT. This gives the protein CVTSRGAGQPQHF.